The 9 T cell receptor beta chains given below trace back to one sample, sequenced in a study of PD-L1 blockade in urothelial cancer. The sample's time point: pretreatment peripheral blood. TCRdb's table, derived via immunoSEQ multiplex PCR, lists solely in-frame clones and lacks some. In the table there are fewer than 95,000 clones, 84% of which are singletons. The sequencing used PBMCs, collected around atezolizumab (anti-PD-L1) treatment. The receptors derive from a man in his 60s with urothelial cancer.

The chain couples TRBV19 to TRBJ2-6; possibly TRBD1 for D (7 bases). CDR1 is LNHDA, CDR2 SQIVND, per germline (reference sequence). The CDR3 contains 18 residues. Deletions cut 1 base from V and 1 base from J, with 14 bases between. The CDR3 sequence is CASSIVSGGGSGANVLTF. The CDR3 DNA reads as TGTGCCAGTAGTATAGTCTCAGGGGGAGGATCTGGGGCCAACGTCCTGACTTTC.

V usage is TRBV27 and J usage is TRBJ2-1; the match to TRBD2 covers 14 bases. The CDR3 covers 15 residues. The trim removed 6 bases at V and 9 bases at J, leaving 7 bases unmatched. Per germline, CDR1 MNHEY and CDR2 SMNVEV (reference sequence). In DNA form, the CDR3 reads TGTGCCAGCAGAGCCGGGACTAGCGGGAGCGGTGAGCAGTTCTTC. This translates into CASRAGTSGSGEQFF.

The chain has TRBV6-5 and TRBJ2-7; 7 nucleotides match TRBD1. Germline CDR1 and CDR2: MNHEY and SVGAGI. The CDR3 is made up of 11 amino acids. Trimming at V came to 5 bases and at J to 11 bases, leaving 6 bases not matched to a gene. CDR3 in DNA: TGTGCCAGCAGTGCCCGAGACAGGGAGTACTTC. Encoded protein: CASSARDREYF.

The chain recombines TRBV7-3 with TRBJ1-6; weak D call: TRBD1 (5 bases). Looked up from germline, CDR1 is SGHTA and CDR2 is FQGTGA. With 6 bases removed from V and 5 bases from J, the gap between germline ends came to 11 bases. The CDR3 is made up of 14 amino acids. The CDR3 region is CASREGFNNSPLHF. In DNA, the CDR3 is TGTGCCAGCAGGGAGGGGTTCAATAATTCACCCCTCCACTTT.

CDR3 sequence reads: CASSQGDRGVDIQYF. CDR3 in DNA: TGCGCCAGCAGCCAAGGTGACAGGGGCGTGGACATTCAGTACTTC. V usage is TRBV4-3 and J usage is TRBJ2-4; TRBD1 aligns across 8 bases. This CDR3 is built from 15 residues. The J segment lost 8 bases and the V segment lost 1 base, leaving 7 bases of the junction unmatched. Germline CDR1 reads LGHNA; CDR2 reads YSLEER.

The V and J genes are TRBV21-1 and TRBJ2-1; TRBD1 reflects the table's D call only, with no check against the DNA. TRBV21-1 is annotated as a pseudogene. The CDR3 has 14 amino acids. The CDR3 sequence is CASSKGPLWAEQFF. DNA of the CDR3: TGTGCCAGCAGCAAAGGACCCCTTTGGGCGGAGCAGTTCTTC.

The chain joins TRBV5-4 to TRBJ2-7, with 7 bases lining up with TRBD1. The CDR3 contains 15 residues. Trimming at V came to 4 bases and at J to 6 bases, leaving 13 bases not matched to a gene. CDR1 and CDR2 (germline): SGHNT, YYREEE (reference sequence). The CDR3 is CASSRYMTGPGEQYF. The DNA of the CDR3 is TGTGCCAGCAGCCGCTACATGACAGGGCCCGGCGAGCAGTACTTC.

The chain links TRBV11-3 to TRBJ2-2; maybe TRBD2 (5 bases). The CDR3 totals 17 residues. From germline, CDR1 is SGHNT and CDR2 YENEEA. Between the trimmed V and J ends, which lost 1 base and 7 bases, there was a span of 19 bases. CDR3 nucleotides: TGTGCCAGCAGCTTAGGATCGTCGGGGTATAGGAACGGGGAGCTGTTTTTT. Protein sequence: CASSLGSSGYRNGELFF.

The rearrangement joins TRBV27 to TRBJ1-5; perhaps TRBD1 as D (5 bases). Trimming took 6 bases from V and 7 from J, leaving 13 bases between them. This CDR3 region has 13 residues. Germline CDR1 is MNHEY and CDR2 is SMNVEV (reference sequence). The CDR3 reads CASSSWEGQPQHF. The CDR3 DNA sequence: TGTGCCAGCAGCTCATGGGAGGGGCAGCCCCAGCATTTT.